A selection of T cell receptor beta chains follows, all from one sample in a study of shared clonotypes between healthy human individuals. Assay used: immunoSEQ multiplex PCR; TCRdb lists only in-frame clones, some missing. The sample has 980,000 or so clones, 70% to 85% seen once. The sequenced sample was memory CD4+ T cells sorted from blood. The receptors come from a man between 18 and 29 years old in good health. Both conserved end residues are part of each CDR3. Each record gives: clone size, V gene, D gene, J gene, CDR3 DNA, CDR3 protein. The D gene is left open where the match is weak. Where a row states a size, it is once, few, many or the class of an expanded clone; other rows omit it.

-	TRBV28	TRBD1	TRBJ2-7	TGTGCCAGCAGTTCGGTTGACAGGGCCCTCTCGCTGTACTTC	CASSSVDRALSLYF
-	TRBV7-2	TRBD1	TRBJ2-7	TGTGCCAGCAGCCGGGACAGATACGAGCAGTACTTC	CASSRDRYEQYF
-	TRBV6-6	-	TRBJ2-2	TGTGCCAGCAGTTCCAGGACAGTGAACACCGGGGAGCTGTTTTTT	CASSSRTVNTGELFF
-	TRBV28	TRBD1	TRBJ1-2	TGTGCCAGCAGCGATCCGGGACAGAGAAACGAGGGCTACACCTTC	CASSDPGQRNEGYTF
once	TRBV23-1	TRBD2	TRBJ2-7	TGCGCCAGCAGCCAGGCGCTAGCGGGAGGTCCCCCCTACGAGCAGTACTTC	CASSQALAGGPPYEQYF
once	TRBV28	TRBD1	TRBJ2-7	TGTGCCAGCCGGGACAGGGGGTCGGAGCAGTACTTC	CASRDRGSEQYF
many	TRBV5-1	-	TRBJ1-6	TGCGCCAGCAGCCAGGACGTTGGTTCACCCCTCCACTTT	CASSQDVGSPLHF
-	TRBV18	TRBD2	TRBJ2-7	TGTGCCAGCTCACTTACTAGCGCCTACGAGCAGTACTTC	CASSLTSAYEQYF
-	TRBV27	TRBD1	TRBJ2-7	TGTGCCAGCAGTCTGGCCGGGACAGGGAAGTACGAGCAGTACTTC	CASSLAGTGKYEQYF
-	TRBV5-6	-	TRBJ1-2	TGTGCCAGCAATGAGGGGAAGAACTATGGCTACACCTTC	CASNEGKNYGYTF
-	TRBV9	-	TRBJ2-3	TGTGCCAGCAGCGTAGCTACAAGGCTAGGAAGCACAGATACGCAGTATTTT	CASSVATRLGSTDTQYF
once	TRBV11-3	TRBD1	TRBJ1-4	TGTGCCAGCAGCTTAGTAGGGACAGGGGGCATAGAAGGGGAAAAACTGTTTTTT	CASSLVGTGGIEGEKLFF
-	TRBV10-3	-	TRBJ2-1	TGTGCCATCAGTGAAAGTAACAATGAGCAGTTCTTC	CAISESNNEQFF
-	TRBV10-3	TRBD1	TRBJ2-7	TGTGCCATCAGATCGACAGGGGGCAGCCACGAGCAGTACTTC	CAIRSTGGSHEQYF
-	TRBV28	-	TRBJ1-2	TGTGCCAGCAGGGACAATCTTTCCCCCACTAACTATGGCTACACCTTC	CASRDNLSPTNYGYTF
few	TRBV7-2	-	TRBJ1-5	TGTGCCAGCAGCTTAATGCCAGTTAGCAATCAGCCCCAGCATTTT	CASSLMPVSNQPQHF
-	TRBV7-2	-	TRBJ1-5	TGTGCCAGCAGCTTAGCCAGGTCGAGCAATCAGCCCCAGCATTTT	CASSLARSSNQPQHF
-	TRBV11-2	-	TRBJ2-1	TGTGCCAGCAGCTTAGATGGGCGGGGCTTCGATGAGCAGTTCTTC	CASSLDGRGFDEQFF
-	TRBV18	-	TRBJ2-1	TGTGCCAGCTCTGACTACAGAAATGAGCAGTTCTTC	CASSDYRNEQFF
-	TRBV6-1	-	TRBJ1-1	TGTGCCAGCAGACCGACAGATAACACTGAAGCTTTCTTT	CASRPTDNTEAFF
-	TRBV5-5	TRBD1	TRBJ1-1	TGTGCCAGCAGCCCGACGGGACAGGGGAACACTGAAGCTTTCTTT	CASSPTGQGNTEAFF
many	TRBV19	-	TRBJ1-1	TGTGCCAGTAGTTCACAGGGAGGTGGTGAAGCTTTCTTT	CASSSQGGGEAFF
many	TRBV16	-	TRBJ2-5	TGTGCCAGCAGCCTTCGGGGTTTGGCTGAAGAGACCCAGTACTTC	CASSLRGLAEETQYF
-	TRBV5-4	TRBD1	TRBJ2-3	TGTGCCTACACAGGGGCTGATACGCAGTATTTT	CAYTGADTQYF
-	TRBV28	TRBD2	TRBJ2-1	TGTGCCAGCAGCCAAAGCGGGGGCAACAATGAGCAGTTCTTC	CASSQSGGNNEQFF
-	TRBV7-2	-	TRBJ2-3	TGTGCCAGCAGCAGACCGGGACTCACAGATACGCAGTATTTT	CASSRPGLTDTQYF
-	TRBV2	TRBD2	TRBJ2-5	TGTGCCAGCAGTGAAGGGGTAGCGGGGGGCCAAGAGACCCAGTACTTC	CASSEGVAGGQETQYF
once	TRBV11-2	-	TRBJ2-7	TGTGCCAGCAGCTTAGATAGGAGCAGGGGCTACGAGCAGTACTTC	CASSLDRSRGYEQYF
-	TRBV5-6	TRBD1	TRBJ2-7	TGTGCCAGCAGCCTTCCGGGACAGGGGTTCGAGCAGTACTTC	CASSLPGQGFEQYF
-	TRBV11-3	-	TRBJ2-7	TGTGCCAGCAGCCCCGGTCCGGGCGGATACGAGCAGTACTTC	CASSPGPGGYEQYF
-	TRBV6-5	-	TRBJ1-2	TGTGCCAGCAGTTCCCCCCGGGCTGGGTATGGCTACACCTTC	CASSSPRAGYGYTF
-	TRBV19	-	TRBJ1-6	TGTGCCAGTAGTATAGCTCCCCTTTCGGGGGGAGGCTATAATTCACCCCTCCACTTT	CASSIAPLSGGGYNSPLHF
-	TRBV28	-	TRBJ2-7	TGTGCCAGCAGTTTCCGAAGCTCCTACGAGCAGTACTTC	CASSFRSSYEQYF
-	TRBV7-9	-	TRBJ1-5	TGTGCCAGCAGCTTAGGAGGTCAGCCCCAGCATTTT	CASSLGGQPQHF
-	TRBV5-1	TRBD2	TRBJ2-2	TGCGCCAGCAGCTCGACTAGCTCACGAACTGGCGGGGAGCTGTTTTTT	CASSSTSSRTGGELFF
-	TRBV19	TRBD1	TRBJ2-1	TGTGCCAGTAAGTCACAGGGGGTATACAATGAGCAGTTCTTC	CASKSQGVYNEQFF
-	TRBV25-1	-	TRBJ2-1	TGTGCCAGCAGTGCCCCCAAGGGGAGGGGGTCCTACAATGAGCAGTTCTTC	CASSAPKGRGSYNEQFF
-	TRBV9	TRBD2	TRBJ2-7	TGTGCCAGCAGCGTAGAGGCGGGAGGGCCGTACGAGCAGTACTTC	CASSVEAGGPYEQYF
once	TRBV6-5	-	TRBJ2-7	TGTGCCAGCAGAAACGGACAGAGCTCCTACGAGCAGTACTTC	CASRNGQSSYEQYF
-	TRBV6-5	TRBD1	TRBJ2-1	TGTGCCAGCAGCCCACAGGGGGCAGCCTACAATGAGCAGTTCTTC	CASSPQGAAYNEQFF
-	TRBV30	-	TRBJ1-4	TGTGCCTGGGCCACAGGGATGGGTGAAAAACTGTTTTTT	CAWATGMGEKLFF
-	TRBV27	-	TRBJ1-1	TGTGCCAGCAGTTCCCGACCGGTTGCTTTCTTT	CASSSRPVAFF
-	TRBV11-2	-	TRBJ2-7	TGTGCCAGCAGCCCGGGACTGGCCAAATACGAGCAGTACTTC	CASSPGLAKYEQYF
once	TRBV30	TRBD1	TRBJ1-2	TGTGCCTGGCGGGACAGTTATAACTATGGCTACACCTTC	CAWRDSYNYGYTF
once	TRBV5-1	-	TRBJ2-5	TGCGCCAGCAGTGGACCCACCCAAGAGACCCAGTACTTC	CASSGPTQETQYF
-	TRBV6-1	-	TRBJ2-3	TGTGCCAGCATGGGCCGGCCATTCACAGATACGCAGTATTTT	CASMGRPFTDTQYF
-	TRBV15	TRBD1	TRBJ2-3	TGTGCCACCAGCAGAGATCAGCGACAGGGGCTACCTACGCAGTATTTT	CATSRDQRQGLPTQYF
-	TRBV5-4	-	TRBJ2-2	TGTGCCAGCAGCTTGCGGGGCAGGTCGAACACCGGGGAGCTGTTTTTT	CASSLRGRSNTGELFF
-	TRBV7-2	-	TRBJ2-7	TGTGCCAGCAGCCCCCTAGCGTCCTCCTACGAGCAGTACTTC	CASSPLASSYEQYF
many	TRBV9	-	TRBJ1-2	TGTGCCAGCAGCGTAGCACCGGGGGTCGGTTATGGCTACACCTTC	CASSVAPGVGYGYTF
-	TRBV6-1	-	TRBJ2-2	TGTGCCAGCAGTGTCCAGGTCGGGAACACCGGGGAGCTGTTTTTT	CASSVQVGNTGELFF
once	TRBV28	-	TRBJ1-3	TGTGCCAGCGGGTTTTCTGGAAACACCATATATTTT	CASGFSGNTIYF